The present T cell receptor (beta chain) was sequenced within a study of human T cells and chemical hapten exposure. The overall study: In the roughly 25-week study, patients were dosed weekly with diphenylcyclopropenone on the scalp throughout. Patients, predominantly female, presented with alopecia areata, totalis or universalis.

The time point here: patch test 1, 2 weeks after DPC sensitization. Stated treatment: therapeutic diphenylcyclopropenone sensitization with weekly scalp DPC. Unfractionated whole blood yielded total RNA. A remark on this clonotype: What it binds is not known.

The germline CDR1 and CDR2 sequences are MDHEN and SYDVKM. V was cut by 3 bases and J by 0 bases, with 6 bases left in between. The CDR3 is made up of 13 amino acids. TCRdb processed the RACE reads anew with MiXCR; each CDR3 protein has one entry. The sample lists roughly 50,000 distinct CDR3 sequences, about 10% occurring once. Study results and limitations: The number of TCRs above 1 in 1000 frequency did not change after DPC sensitization.

The source of this sequence is a woman aged 40 to 50 with alopecia areata. Some clones in this sample may be carry-over from other donors' samples. This chain links TRBV28 with TRBJ2-7; D gene uncertain. This sample comprised whole blood, obtained in connection with sensitization to the hapten diphenylcyclopropenone (DPC). The DNA for the CDR3 is TGTGCCAGCAGTTTCGGCGGCTCCTACGAGCAGTACTTC. Protein product: CASSFGGSYEQYF.